This T cell receptor (beta chain) was obtained from a study of T cell responses to AZD1222 COVID-19 vaccine. Background on the study: Pooling of second doses given at about 4 or about 12 weeks was done.

Concerning this clone: Its antigen remains unidentified.

Libraries were prepared by immunoSEQ multiplex PCR; TCRdb keeps only in-frame clonotypes and omits some of them. The sample has more than 95,000 clones, around 91% seen once. Study-wide results and caveats: The study reported that nearly half of spike-specific TCRs target unmutated variant regions.

Germline values: CDR1 MNHEY, CDR2 SVGAGI. The V end was cut by 0 bases, the J end by 9 bases, with 12 bases between. This CDR3 comprises 14 residues. This chain uses TRBV6-5 with TRBJ1-5; D ambiguous. This clonotype was obtained from an adult in good health. The sequenced sample was peripheral blood, obtained on day 0 of AZD1222 vaccination. The CDR3 reads CASSYSFGVPPQHF. The CDR3 nucleotides are TGTGCCAGCAGTTACTCGTTCGGGGTTCCGCCCCAGCATTTT.